This passage covers 29 T cell receptor beta chains from one sample sequenced in a study of cytomegalovirus exposure and HLA in healthy donors. Primers: 60 Vbeta forward and 13 Jbeta reverse. Clones were sequenced by immunoSEQ multiplex PCR, and TCRdb holds only the in-frame ones, with some missing. The data contain some 190,000 clones, around 80% of them singletons. Sequencing was performed on PBMCs. All receptors come from a woman in her thirties or forties in good health and CMV-seronegative.

This clone was seen a single time. The chain combines TRBV6-6 with TRBJ2-3, with D maybe TRBD2 (6 bases). Per the germline V gene, CDR1 is MNHNY and CDR2 is SVGAGI (reference sequence). Trimming pared 0 bases from V and 4 bases from J, leaving 11 bases between. The length of the CDR3 is 15 residues. In DNA form, the CDR3 reads TGTGCCAGCAGTTACTCGTCACGACTAGCAGATACGCAGTATTTT. As protein: CASSYSSRLADTQYF.

In regard to this clone: This same CDR3 is encoded by further DNA sequences in the sample. The J gene is TRBJ2-2, the V gene TRBV19; TRBD2 matches at 11 bases. The germline V gene encodes CDR1 LNHDA and CDR2 SQIVND (reference sequence). The V gene end was trimmed by 9 bases and the J gene end by 1 base; junction bases not matched to a gene: 4. The CDR3 totals 15 residues. The CDR3 DNA reads as TGTGCCAGCCGGACTAGCGGGCTGAACACCGGGGAGCTGTTTTTT. Translating gives CASRTSGLNTGELFF.

The chain couples TRBV5-8 to TRBJ2-1; 7 bases fit TRBD1. CDR1 and CDR2 (germline): SGHTS, YDEGEE. V shed 4 bases and J 0 bases; nucleotides not matched to a gene: 1. The CDR3 runs to 14 residues. CDR3 loop: CASSRDSSYNEQFF. In DNA form, the CDR3 reads TGTGCCAGCAGCCGGGACAGCTCCTACAATGAGCAGTTCTTC.

This sequence joins TRBV19 and TRBJ1-3; D possibly corresponds to TRBD1 (6 bases). Trimming took off 6 bases at V and 2 bases at J, with 11 bases between the two ends. The CDR3 extends over 14 amino acids. Germline CDR1 and CDR2: LNHDA and SQIVND (reference sequence). The chain's CDR3 is CASSPQGTGNTIYF. CDR3 DNA: TGTGCCAGTAGCCCACAGGGAACTGGAAACACCATATATTTT.

The chain carries TRBV7-2 and TRBJ1-2, with 8 bases that match TRBD1. The CDR3 loop spans 13 amino acids. CDR1 is SGHTA and CDR2 is FQGNSA in the germline V gene. V lost 5 bases and J lost 8; bases outside the gene matches: 7. The CDR3 here is CASSPDRVSGYTF. Written as DNA, the CDR3 is TGTGCCAGCAGCCCGGACAGGGTGAGCGGCTACACCTTC.

This clone was recorded a few times. The chain carries TRBV27 and TRBJ2-4; possibly TRBD1 for D (6 bases). The CDR3 sequence is 15 residues long. CDR1 is MNHEY and CDR2 is SMNVEV in the germline V gene (reference sequence). V lost 10 bases to trimming and J lost 0 bases, with 16 bases between them. The CDR3 DNA is TGTGCCACCGAACAGGGCGCTGCAGCCAAAAACATTCAGTACTTC. Its protein product is CATEQGAAAKNIQYF.

V gene TRBV7-9 combines with J gene TRBJ1-2, with 10 bases matching TRBD1. The CDR3 extends over 14 amino acids. V lost 5 bases to trimming and J lost 7 bases; unmatched junction nucleotides: 7. Germline assignment: CDR1 SEHNR and CDR2 FQNEAQ (reference sequence). CDR3 nucleotides: TGTGCCAGCAGCCCAGGGACAGGGGCTACTGGCTACACCTTC. It codes for CASSPGTGATGYTF.

This clone has a handful of counts. The chain employs TRBV5-6 and TRBJ2-1; 8 nucleotides agree with TRBD2. Germline assignment: CDR1 SGHDT and CDR2 YYEEEE. J was trimmed by 8 bases and V by 3 bases; bases with no gene match: 10. The CDR3 covers 15 residues. The CDR3 DNA reads TGTGCCAGCAGCTCCGCCAGCGGGAGTCTACATGAGCAGTTCTTC. Translating it yields CASSSASGSLHEQFF.

The genes are TRBV5-1 and TRBJ2-7; 7 positions agree with TRBD2. With V trimmed by 3 bases and J by 2 bases, 2 bases remained unmatched. This CDR3 region has 13 residues. CDR1 and CDR2 (germline): SGHRS, YFSETQ. CDR3 sequence reads: CASSSGLAYEQYF. CDR3 nucleotide sequence: TGCGCCAGCAGCTCCGGACTAGCCTACGAGCAGTACTTC.

The chain uses TRBV5-4 and TRBJ2-5, with D hard to call. The V gene's germline CDR1 is SGHNT and CDR2 YYREEE (reference sequence). With 1 base removed from V and 0 bases from J, the gap between germline ends came to 4 bases. The CDR3 covers 13 residues. The CDR3 sequence: CASSLPDQETQYF. CDR3 bases: TGTGCCAGCAGCTTGCCAGACCAAGAGACCCAGTACTTC.

The chain carries TRBV19 and TRBJ1-2; D is unresolved. Germline CDR1 reads LNHDA; CDR2 reads SQIVND (reference sequence). Trimming stripped 3 bases from V and 7 bases from J, with 12 bases between. The CDR3 spans 13 residues. The CDR3: CASSIERARGYTF. CDR3 coding DNA: TGTGCCAGTAGTATTGAGAGGGCTCGTGGCTACACCTTC. Complete variable domain (other parts from reference TRBV19 and TRBJ1-2): DGGITQSPKYLFRKEGQNVTLSCEQNLNHDAMYWYRQDPGQGLRLIYYSQIVNDFQKGDIAEGYSVSREKKESFPLTVTSAQKNPTAFYLCASSIERARGYTFGSGTRLTVV.

The V gene is TRBV27, the J gene TRBJ2-3, with TRBD2 identical over 8 bases. The CDR3 loop spans 17 amino acids. V was clipped by 5 bases and J by 1 base; unmatched bases: 11. Germline loops: CDR1 MNHEY, CDR2 SMNVEV (reference sequence). The CDR3 region has the DNA TGTGCCAGCAGTATCCTAACTAGCGGTGCAGGCACAGATACGCAGTATTTT. It codes for CASSILTSGAGTDTQYF.

Only a few counts were recorded for this clone. V and J are TRBV6-1 and TRBJ1-1, with D uncertain. The CDR3 extends over 14 amino acids. Germline lookup yields CDR1 MNHNS and CDR2 SASEGT. V was trimmed by 5 bases and J by 6 bases, leaving 16 bases between them. Written as DNA, the CDR3 is TGTGCCAGCAGTTCGAAGACGGGAAGGTCTGAAGCTTTCTTT. Amino acid sequence: CASSSKTGRSEAFF.

This rearrangement joins TRBV5-1 to TRBJ2-2; tentatively, D is TRBD1 (6 bases). The CDR3 is 16 residues long. CDR1 is SGHRS and CDR2 is YFSETQ in the germline V gene. V was shortened by 0 bases and J by 1 base, with 10 bases between the two germline ends. This CDR3 is CASSLGTGLNTGELFF. CDR3 nucleotide sequence: TGCGCCAGCAGCTTGGGTACAGGGTTGAACACCGGGGAGCTGTTTTTT. The entire variable domain, with the rest obtained from reference TRBV5-1 and TRBJ2-2, is as follows: KAGVTQTPRYLIKTRGQQVTLSCSPISGHRSVSWYQQTPGQGLQFLFEYFSETQRNKGNFPGRFSGRQFSNSRSEMNVSTLELGDSALYLCASSLGTGLNTGELFFGEGSRLTVL.

The genes are TRBV19 and TRBJ2-2; 9 positions match TRBD2. The ends lost 8 bases at V and 6 bases at J; junction bases unmatched: 7. Looked up from germline, CDR1 is LNHDA and CDR2 is SQIVND (reference sequence). The CDR3 extends over 14 amino acids. The CDR3 protein is CASQRAGGAGELFF. CDR3 nucleotides: TGTGCCAGTCAACGGGCGGGAGGGGCCGGGGAGCTGTTTTTT.

A few counts support this clone. This chain uses TRBV5-4 with TRBJ2-7, with D maybe TRBD2 (6 bases). Germline-derived CDR1 and CDR2 are SGHNT and YYREEE (reference sequence). V shed 1 base and J shed 7 bases, with 12 bases lying between them. This CDR3 has 13 residues. CDR3 bases: TGTGCCAGCAGCTTGCTCGGGACTTTTGAGCAGTACTTC. This gives the protein CASSLLGTFEQYF. Full variable domain (rest looked up from reference TRBV5-4 and TRBJ2-7): ETGVTQSPTHLIKTRGQQVTLRCSSQSGHNTVSWYQQALGQGPQFIFQYYREEENGRGNFPPRFSGLQFPNYSSELNVNALELDDSALYLCASSLLGTFEQYFGPGTRLTVT.

The rearrangement joins TRBV7-9 to TRBJ1-4; the D is unclear. With 4 bases removed from V and 7 bases from J, the gap between germline ends came to 10 bases. CDR3 length: 13 amino acids. The germline V gene has CDR1 SEHNR and CDR2 FQNEAQ (reference sequence). The CDR3, as DNA: TGTGCCAGCAGCTCCCCCTCGGGTGAAAAACTGTTTTTT. Its protein is CASSSPSGEKLFF.

This chain links TRBV18 with TRBJ2-7, with D perhaps matching TRBD1 (6 bases). Germline loops: CDR1 KGHSH, CDR2 LQKENI. V lost 4 bases and J lost 7, with 11 bases in between. The CDR3 spans 12 residues. DNA of the CDR3: TGTGCCAGCTCACTCTCAGGGGATGAGCAGTACTTC. Its protein is CASSLSGDEQYF.

The rearrangement joins TRBV13 to TRBJ1-1, with D uncertain. The germline CDR1 and CDR2 sequences are PRHDT and FYEKMQ (reference sequence). V lost 5 bases and J lost 4, with 11 bases in between. CDR3 size: 13 residues. Written as DNA, the CDR3 is TGTGCCAGCAGCCCCCATCGGGGCACTGAAGCTTTCTTT. It yields the protein CASSPHRGTEAFF.

The genes are TRBV11-2 and TRBJ2-7; tentative D call: TRBD2 (5 bases). There are 14 residues in the CDR3. Trimming shortened V by 3 bases and J by 1 base, and 10 bases separated the two germline ends. The germline CDR1 and CDR2 sequences are SGHAT and FQNNGV. CDR3 protein: CASSLLGGSYEQYF. As DNA, the CDR3 is TGTGCCAGCAGCTTGCTCGGCGGGTCCTACGAGCAGTACTTC.

CDR3 DNA sequence: TGTGCCAGCAGCTTTTTGGCCCTAGGGAGCTCTGGAAACACCATATATTTT. Amino acid sequence: CASSFLALGSSGNTIYF. The V and J genes are TRBV11-2 and TRBJ1-3, with D unresolved. The V gene lost 3 bases and the J gene lost 0 bases, with 15 bases spanning the gap. The germline V gene has CDR1 SGHAT and CDR2 FQNNGV. The CDR3 loop spans 17 amino acids. Variable domain in full (rest from reference TRBV11-2 and TRBJ1-3): EAGVAQSPRYKIIEKRQSVAFWCNPISGHATLYWYQQILGQGPKLLIQFQNNGVVDDSQLPKDRFSAERLKGVDSTLKIQPAKLEDSAVYLCASSFLALGSSGNTIYFGEGSWLTVV.

The chain employs TRBV21-1 and TRBJ2-7; the table names TRBD1, a call not compared with the DNA. TRBV21-1 is a pseudogene segment. This CDR3 region has 14 residues. The CDR3 sequence: CASSYRTGAREQYV. In DNA form, the CDR3 reads TGTGCCAGCAGTTACCGGACAGGGGCCCGTGAGCAGTACGTC.

The chain has TRBV6-1 and TRBJ2-3; TRBD1 is a possible D gene (6 bases). Looked up from germline, CDR1 is MNHNS and CDR2 is SASEGT. The CDR3 runs to 14 residues. The ends were cut back, 7 bases at V and 2 bases at J, with 13 bases in the middle. CDR3 nucleotide sequence: TGTGCCAGCACCAAGGACAGCAACACAGATACGCAGTATTTT. It yields the protein CASTKDSNTDTQYF.

The table lists this clone with a few counts. The V call is TRBV14, the J call TRBJ2-6; 7 positions agree with TRBD2. The V gene end was trimmed by 4 bases and the J gene end by 1 base; junction bases not matched to a gene: 7. CDR3 length: 17 residues. CDR1 and CDR2 from the germline V gene are SGHDN and FVKESK. The CDR3 loop is CASSPRGSLSGANVLTF. DNA of the CDR3: TGTGCCAGCAGCCCGCGGGGGTCCCTATCTGGGGCCAACGTCCTGACTTTC.

The CDR3 here is CASSPFERAGYEQYF. CDR3 bases: TGTGCCAGCAGTCCCTTTGAAAGAGCCGGCTACGAGCAGTACTTC. This chain uses TRBV6-5 with TRBJ2-7, with D uncertain. CDR1 is MNHEY, CDR2 SVGAGI, per germline. There are 15 residues in the CDR3. V dropped 5 bases and J dropped 3 bases, with 17 bases sitting between them.

The genes are TRBV19 and TRBJ1-4, with a possible D match to TRBD1 (5 bases). V was pared by 6 bases and J by 7 bases, with 18 bases between. Per germline, CDR1 LNHDA and CDR2 SQIVND (reference sequence). This CDR3 spans 15 amino acids. The DNA of the CDR3 is TGTGCCAGTAGCCCAAGGGGTTTTGAAGGTGAAAAACTGTTTTTT. Its translation is CASSPRGFEGEKLFF.

The gene calls are TRBV4-1 and TRBJ1-2, with 9 bases fitting TRBD1. This CDR3 is built from 16 residues. Germline lookup yields CDR1 MGHRA and CDR2 YSYEKL. After removal of 1 base from V and 1 base from J, the junction contained 4 bases not matched to a gene. The CDR3 DNA reads TGCGCCAGCAGCCAAGGGGGACAGGGACATAACTATGGCTACACCTTC. It encodes CASSQGGQGHNYGYTF.

V usage is TRBV2 and J usage is TRBJ2-1; D is undetermined. Trimming cost V 3 bases and J 13 bases, with 10 bases left between them. The CDR3 covers 11 residues. Germline assignment: CDR1 SNHLY and CDR2 FYNNEI. The CDR3 region is CASSDRRSQFF. In DNA, the CDR3 is TGTGCCAGCAGTGATCGGCGGTCTCAGTTCTTC.

This chain joins TRBV19 and TRBJ1-5; D is possibly TRBD1 (5 bases). Germline CDR1 reads LNHDA; CDR2 reads SQIVND (reference sequence). V lost 0 bases and J 5 bases, leaving 11 bases between the germline ends. This CDR3 is 15 amino acids long. The CDR3 protein is CASSIDWQGDQPQHF. For the CDR3, the DNA is TGTGCCAGTAGTATAGATTGGCAGGGCGATCAGCCCCAGCATTTT.